This TCR beta chain stems from a study of blood T cell repertoires in COVID-19. Whole-study context: Acute and convalescent COVID-19 specimens originated in the United States, Italy and Spain.

V shed 3 bases and J 8 bases; nucleotides not matched to a gene: 11. The CDR3 has 15 amino acids. Germline CDR1 and CDR2: LNHDA and SQIVND (reference sequence). Seattle's cohort entered during active infection and was followed longitudinally. TCRdb's table, derived via immunoSEQ multiplex PCR, lists solely in-frame clones and lacks some. The table lists some 76,000 clones, more than 70% of them singletons, with 10% to 15% in the top ten. Sample: peripheral blood. The V and J genes are TRBV19 and TRBJ1-2; TRBD1 matches at 8 bases. The receptor was derived from a man aged 50 to 59 with COVID-19, enrolled during active disease. CDR3 sequence (DNA): TGTGCCAGTAGTATGAACGGACAGGGAACCGTCGGCTACACCTTC. Encoded protein: CASSMNGQGTVGYTF.